What follows are 32 T cell receptor beta chains derived from one specimen sequenced in a study of Ad26.COV2.S vaccination and SARS-CoV-2 variants. Treatment meaning: over 15 received Ad26.COV2.S at low or high dose, single or two shots; 5 received placebo; per-sample allocation not given. Samples came from day 63 after the first vaccine or placebo injection. Here immunoSEQ multiplex PCR was the method, and the copy in TCRdb shows in-frame clones only, minus some. The repertoire holds fewer than 300,000 clones, with over 75% as singletons. The source was peripheral blood, collected in a trial of Ad26.COV2.S vaccine versus placebo. The receptors shown here come from a person between 18 and 60 years old who received the Ad26.COV2.S COVID-19 vaccine or a placebo.

The chain carries TRBV4-2 and TRBJ2-1, with 8 bases identical to TRBD2. There are 17 residues in the CDR3. With 3 bases clipped from V and 4 bases from J, the junction kept 11 bases outside the gene matches. In germline, CDR1 is LGHNA, CDR2 YNFKEQ. CDR3 protein: CASSHPPPRGVYNEQFF. The CDR3 DNA reads TGTGCCAGCAGCCACCCCCCCCCGCGGGGGGTATACAATGAGCAGTTCTTC.

The genes are TRBV10-2 and TRBJ2-7, with D unresolved. V was shortened by 1 base and J by 3 bases, with 7 bases between the two germline ends. This CDR3 has 13 amino acids. Germline values: CDR1 WSHSY, CDR2 SAAADI. CDR3 region: CASSEYSDYEQYF. CDR3 DNA: TGCGCCAGCAGTGAGTACAGTGACTACGAGCAGTACTTC.

This rearrangement joins TRBV4-3 to TRBJ2-5; possible D gene TRBD1, 6 bases. The germline V and J ends were trimmed by 1 base and 5 bases, with 20 bases remaining between them. The germline V gene encodes CDR1 LGHNA and CDR2 YSLEER. The CDR3 loop spans 17 amino acids. This CDR3 is CASSQAFPRGKGETQYF. DNA for the CDR3: TGCGCCAGCAGCCAAGCTTTCCCCAGGGGTAAGGGGGAGACCCAGTACTTC.

The rearrangement links TRBV7-2 to TRBJ2-1; 8 bases match TRBD2. This CDR3 has 13 residues. The germline gives CDR1 SGHTA, CDR2 FQGNSA. With V trimmed by 6 bases and J by 10 bases, 8 bases remained unmatched. CDR3 nucleotide sequence: TGTGCCAGCAGATGGAGTAGCGGGGCCGAGCAGTTCTTC. Translating it yields CASRWSSGAEQFF. Supplemented by reference TRBV7-2 and TRBJ2-1, the full variable domain reads GAGVSQSPSNKVTEKGKDVELRCDPISGHTALYWYRQSLGQGLEFLIYFQGNSAPDKSGLPSDRFSAERTGGSVSTLTIQRTQQEDSAVYLCASRWSSGAEQFFGPGTRLTVL.

The chain is built from TRBV25-1 and TRBJ1-1; tentatively, D is TRBD1 (5 bases). V lost 0 bases, J lost 4 bases, and 9 bases lay in between. The CDR3 spans 14 residues. Germline-derived CDR1 and CDR2 are MGHDK and SYGVNS. CDR3 residues: CASSEYGRVTEAFF. CDR3 bases: TGTGCCAGCAGTGAATATGGCAGGGTCACTGAAGCTTTCTTT.

The rearrangement uses TRBV7-9 and TRBJ2-7; 16 nucleotides match TRBD2. Per germline, CDR1 SEHNR and CDR2 FQNEAQ (reference sequence). J gave up 3 bases and V 4 bases, and 6 bases lay outside the gene matches. The CDR3 has 17 residues. The CDR3 here is CASSWGLAGGRHYEQYF. The CDR3 coding sequence is TGTGCCAGCAGCTGGGGACTAGCGGGAGGGCGTCACTACGAGCAGTACTTC. The complete variable domain, with remaining parts taken from reference TRBV7-9 and TRBJ2-7, reads DTGVSQNPRHKITKRGQNVTFRCDPISEHNRLYWYRQTLGQGPEFLTYFQNEAQLEKSRLLSDRFSAERPKGSFSTLEIQRTEQGDSAMYLCASSWGLAGGRHYEQYFGPGTRLTVT.

This CDR3 reads CASRPWGAQAVEPQHF. In DNA form, the CDR3 reads TGTGCCAGCCGCCCCTGGGGTGCCCAGGCTGTGGAACCCCAGCATTTT. The chain employs TRBV6-2 or TRBV6-3 and TRBJ1-5; no firm D call. The CDR3 runs 16 residues. Germline V gene sequence: CDR1 MNHEY, CDR2 SVGEGT. V was shortened by 8 bases and J by 10 bases, with 27 bases between the two germline ends.

The chain recombines TRBV19 with TRBJ1-1, with 8 bases aligning to TRBD1. J was trimmed by 5 bases and V by 5 bases; bases with no gene match: 10. CDR1 LNHDA and CDR2 SQIVND come from the germline V gene (reference sequence). The CDR3 contains 15 residues. CDR3 nucleotides: TGTGCCAGTAGTCCTCGACAGGGGAGGGTGACTGAAGCTTTCTTT. It yields the protein CASSPRQGRVTEAFF.

The rearrangement links TRBV6-6 to TRBJ1-1; D is unclear. V was pared by 0 bases and J by 6 bases, with 11 bases between. Germline loops: CDR1 MNHNY, CDR2 SVGAGI (reference sequence). The CDR3 consists of 14 residues. This chain's CDR3 is CASSYSDELAEAFF. CDR3 in DNA: TGTGCCAGCAGTTACTCTGACGAATTAGCTGAAGCTTTCTTT.

The J gene is TRBJ2-5, the V gene TRBV7-2; 9 bases are a match to TRBD2. This CDR3 region has 14 residues. Germline V gene lookup returns CDR1 SGHTA and CDR2 FQGNSA. Trimming cost V 5 bases and J 2 bases; bases outside gene matches: 3. CDR3 DNA: TGTGCCAGCAGCCCCGCGGGAGGGCAAGAGACCCAGTACTTC. Its translation: CASSPAGGQETQYF.

J is TRBJ2-5 and V is TRBV11-3; 9 nucleotides line up with TRBD2. The CDR3 is 14 amino acids. CDR1 is SGHNT and CDR2 is YENEEA in the germline V gene. With 5 bases clipped from V and 1 base from J, the junction kept 2 bases outside the gene matches. CDR3 sequence reads: CASSTSGRQETQYF. For the CDR3, the DNA is TGTGCCAGCAGCACTAGCGGGCGCCAAGAGACCCAGTACTTC.

The rearrangement joins TRBV30 to TRBJ1-1, with D possibly TRBD1 on 5 matching bases. The germline CDR1 and CDR2 sequences are GTSNPN and SVGIG (reference sequence). CDR3 length equals 10 residues. Trimming pared 5 bases from V and 8 bases from J, leaving 9 bases between. In DNA, the CDR3 is TGTGCCTGGCGGCGACAGGAAGCTTTCTTT. This gives the protein CAWRRQEAFF.

The V call is TRBV30, the J call TRBJ2-1; 10 positions match TRBD2. V lost 3 bases, J lost 4 bases, and 6 bases stayed unmatched. The CDR3 loop spans 15 amino acids. Germline-derived CDR1 and CDR2 are GTSNPN and SVGIG (reference sequence). The CDR3 nucleotides are TGTGCCTGGAGATTAGCGGGAGGACGGTACAATGAGCAGTTCTTC. It is translated as CAWRLAGGRYNEQFF.

The V call is TRBV19, the J call TRBJ1-1; tentative D call: TRBD1 (5 bases). Germline V lookup: CDR1 LNHDA, CDR2 SQIVND (reference sequence). The CDR3 has 15 residues. Trimming shortened V by 3 bases and J by 2 bases, and 13 bases separated the two germline ends. The CDR3, as DNA: TGTGCCAGTAGTATCCCAGGGTACCTAAACACTGAAGCTTTCTTT. Translated, it gives CASSIPGYLNTEAFF. The entire variable domain, with the rest obtained from reference TRBV19 and TRBJ1-1, is as follows: DGGITQSPKYLFRKEGQNVTLSCEQNLNHDAMYWYRQDPGQGLRLIYYSQIVNDFQKGDIAEGYSVSREKKESFPLTVTSAQKNPTAFYLCASSIPGYLNTEAFFGQGTRLTVV.

V and J are TRBV11-2 and TRBJ2-2; weak D call: TRBD1 (5 bases). Per the germline V gene, CDR1 is SGHAT and CDR2 is FQNNGV. The ends were cut back, 9 bases at V and 4 bases at J, with 12 bases in the middle. CDR3 length equals 13 residues. CDR3 protein: CARTARSTGELFF. The CDR3 bases are TGTGCCAGGACAGCTCGGAGCACCGGGGAGCTGTTTTTT.

The V gene is TRBV3-1 (or the pseudogene TRBV3-2), the J gene TRBJ1-1; D perhaps matches TRBD1 (6 bases). Trimming left V 7 bases short and J 4 bases short, with 16 bases between. The CDR3 spans 14 residues. The germline V gene has CDR1 LGHDT and CDR2 YNNKEL (reference sequence). The CDR3 spells CASITSGVSTEAFF. CDR3 in DNA: TGTGCCAGCATTACTTCAGGGGTGAGCACTGAAGCTTTCTTT.

The CDR3 sequence: CASSPRGGAGGYTF. In nucleotides, the CDR3 is TGTGCCAGCAGCCCCCGGGGGGGGGCGGGGGGCTACACCTTC. This chain links TRBV3-1 (or the pseudogene TRBV3-2) with TRBJ1-2, with D tentatively TRBD1 (6 bases). This CDR3 is built from 14 residues. Trimming cost V 4 bases and J 8 bases, with 17 bases left between them. Germline CDR1 LGHDT, CDR2 YNNKEL (reference sequence).

The V call is TRBV7-2, the J call TRBJ1-2, with 10 bases lining up with TRBD1. Unmatched junction bases numbered 13, after V lost 5 bases and J lost 4 bases. This CDR3 has 17 residues. CDR1 is SGHTA, CDR2 FQGNSA, per germline. The CDR3 DNA is TGTGCCAGCAGCCTTGGGACAGGGGCTGTCGTGGGCTATGGCTACACCTTC. This translates into CASSLGTGAVVGYGYTF. The full variable domain, with the rest looked up from reference TRBV7-2 and TRBJ1-2, is GAGVSQSPSNKVTEKGKDVELRCDPISGHTALYWYRQSLGQGLEFLIYFQGNSAPDKSGLPSDRFSAERTGGSVSTLTIQRTQQEDSAVYLCASSLGTGAVVGYGYTFGSGTRLTVV.

The CDR3, as DNA: TGTGCCAGCAGTGAAAGGGGGCTTATGACCTACGAGCAGTACTTC. Encoded protein: CASSERGLMTYEQYF. The chain links TRBV2 to TRBJ2-7; 7 nucleotides agree with TRBD1. The germline V gene has CDR1 SNHLY and CDR2 FYNNEI. V was pared by 2 bases and J by 2 bases, with 6 bases of the junction left unmatched. CDR3 length: 15 amino acids.

The gene calls are TRBV4-1 and TRBJ2-2; TRBD1 agrees at 9 bases. Germline trimming cut 5 bases from V and 0 bases from J; bases unmatched to any gene: 4. The CDR3 length is 16 residues. From germline, CDR1 is MGHRA and CDR2 YSYEKL. CDR3 sequence: CASSGQGTSNTGELFF. As DNA, the CDR3 is TGCGCCAGCAGCGGACAGGGGACCTCGAACACCGGGGAGCTGTTTTTT.

This rearrangement joins TRBV7-2 to TRBJ2-1; D is undetermined. The V gene's germline CDR1 is SGHTA and CDR2 FQGNSA. The CDR3 spans 15 residues. Trimming pared 5 bases from V and 7 bases from J, leaving 18 bases between. The CDR3 DNA reads as TGTGCCAGCAGCCTCTACCGACAAACAAAGAATGAGCAGTTCTTC. Amino acids: CASSLYRQTKNEQFF.

This sequence joins TRBV5-4 and TRBJ1-2, with D perhaps TRBD1 (6 bases). CDR1 is SGHNT, CDR2 YYREEE, per germline (reference sequence). The V end was cut by 4 bases, the J end by 3 bases, with 13 bases between. There are 14 residues in the CDR3. The CDR3 DNA is TGTGCCAGCAGCCGCCAGGGGCGGGACTATGGCTACACCTTC. It codes for CASSRQGRDYGYTF.

The CDR3 coding sequence is TGTGCCAGCAGCCAAGAGTGGACAAGGCCCACAGATACGCAGTATTTT. Translation: CASSQEWTRPTDTQYF. V usage is TRBV3-1 (or the pseudogene TRBV3-2) and J usage is TRBJ2-3; weak D call: TRBD1 (5 bases). CDR1 LGHDT and CDR2 YNNKEL come from the germline V gene (reference sequence). CDR3 size: 16 residues. V was pared by 0 bases and J by 2 bases, with 12 bases between.

The chain uses TRBV7-2 and TRBJ2-7; 8 positions match TRBD1. The V segment lost 5 bases and the J segment 1 base; nucleotides outside the gene matches: 10. This CDR3 has 16 amino acids. CDR1 SGHTA and CDR2 FQGNSA come from the germline V gene. CDR3 region: CASSPDRVGLSYEQYF. The CDR3 nucleotides are TGTGCCAGCAGCCCGGACAGGGTCGGGCTTTCCTACGAGCAGTACTTC.

The gene calls are TRBV6-1 and TRBJ1-4; the D is unclear. Between the trimmed V and J ends, which lost 1 base and 0 bases, there was a span of 9 bases. This CDR3 region has 16 residues. Germline CDR1 and CDR2: MNHNS and SASEGT. CDR3 region: CASSEVIGTTNEKLFF. In nucleotides, the CDR3 is TGTGCCAGCAGTGAAGTGATTGGGACAACTAATGAAAAACTGTTTTTT.

The chain links TRBV28 to TRBJ2-3; 9 bases agree with TRBD2. Germline trimming cut 6 bases from V and 2 bases from J; bases unmatched to any gene: 9. The germline V gene encodes CDR1 MDHEN and CDR2 SYDVKM. The CDR3 consists of 16 residues. The CDR3 sequence is CASSPGASGDTDTQYF. In nucleotides, the CDR3 is TGTGCCAGCAGCCCAGGGGCTAGCGGGGACACAGATACGCAGTATTTT.

This rearrangement joins TRBV29-1 to TRBJ1-1; D remains unclear. Germline-derived CDR1 and CDR2 are SQVTM and ANQGSEA. V was cut by 3 bases and J by 2 bases, with 10 bases left in between. This CDR3 has 13 amino acids. In nucleotides, the CDR3 is TGCAGCGTTGAGTCTAGCGTTAACACTGAAGCTTTCTTT. Translating it yields CSVESSVNTEAFF.

This clone is a singleton in its sample. In nucleotides, the CDR3 is TGTGCCAGCAGCTCTACGAAGGGGTACGGCTACACCTTC. It translates to CASSSTKGYGYTF. This chain connects TRBV6-5 to TRBJ1-2, with D possibly matching TRBD1 (5 bases). V lost 6 bases to trimming and J lost 8 bases, with 16 bases between them. The CDR3 totals 13 residues. Germline-derived CDR1 and CDR2 are MNHEY and SVGAGI.

This chain connects TRBV5-8 to TRBJ2-7; tentative D call: TRBD2 (6 bases). Germline CDR1 and CDR2: SGHTS and YDEGEE. The CDR3 runs to 15 residues. The V end lost 1 base, the J end lost 9 bases, and 20 bases lay between the germline ends. CDR3 amino acids: CASSLIGGRGSGQYF. The DNA of the CDR3 is TGTGCCAGCAGCTTGATTGGAGGGCGGGGTTCGGGGCAGTACTTC.

The chain carries TRBV3-1 (or the pseudogene TRBV3-2) and TRBJ1-1; D is unresolved. V lost 4 bases and J 2 bases, leaving 8 bases between the germline ends. The germline V gene has CDR1 LGHDT and CDR2 YNNKEL (reference sequence). This CDR3 region has 13 residues. CDR3 sequence (DNA): TGTGCCAGCAGCCCCCGAGTCAACACTGAAGCTTTCTTT. It yields the protein CASSPRVNTEAFF.

Concerning this clone: The sample has other DNA sequences that encode this CDR3 too. J is TRBJ2-7 and V is TRBV5-1; D not resolved. Germline loops: CDR1 SGHRS, CDR2 YFSETQ. The CDR3 contains 15 residues. V lost 0 bases and J lost 0, with 10 bases in between. CDR3 region: CASSLGGLPSYEQYF. CDR3 in DNA: TGCGCCAGCAGCTTGGGGGGTCTCCCCTCCTACGAGCAGTACTTC.

This clone was detected only once. The chain uses TRBV5-1 and TRBJ2-7; 9 positions match TRBD1. Germline V lookup: CDR1 SGHRS, CDR2 YFSETQ. With V trimmed by 1 base and J by 5 bases, 1 base remained unmatched. This CDR3 is 13 amino acids long. The CDR3 reads CASSLRTGDEQYF. CDR3 DNA sequence: TGCGCCAGCAGCTTGAGGACAGGGGACGAGCAGTACTTC.